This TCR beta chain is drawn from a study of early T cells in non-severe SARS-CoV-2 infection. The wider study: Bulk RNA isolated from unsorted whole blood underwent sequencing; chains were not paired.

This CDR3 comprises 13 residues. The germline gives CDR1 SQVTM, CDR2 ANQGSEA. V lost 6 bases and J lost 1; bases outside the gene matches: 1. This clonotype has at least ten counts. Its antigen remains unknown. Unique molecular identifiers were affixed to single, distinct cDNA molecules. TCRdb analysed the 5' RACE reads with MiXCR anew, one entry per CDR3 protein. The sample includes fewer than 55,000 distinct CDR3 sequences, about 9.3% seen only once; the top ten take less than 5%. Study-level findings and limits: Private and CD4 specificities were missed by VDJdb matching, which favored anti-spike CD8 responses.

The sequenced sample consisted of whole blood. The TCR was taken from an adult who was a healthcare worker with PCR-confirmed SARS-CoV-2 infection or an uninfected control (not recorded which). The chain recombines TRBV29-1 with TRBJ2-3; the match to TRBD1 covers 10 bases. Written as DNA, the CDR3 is TGCAGCGTGGACAGGGGGGGCACAGATACGCAGTATTTT. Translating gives CSVDRGGTDTQYF.